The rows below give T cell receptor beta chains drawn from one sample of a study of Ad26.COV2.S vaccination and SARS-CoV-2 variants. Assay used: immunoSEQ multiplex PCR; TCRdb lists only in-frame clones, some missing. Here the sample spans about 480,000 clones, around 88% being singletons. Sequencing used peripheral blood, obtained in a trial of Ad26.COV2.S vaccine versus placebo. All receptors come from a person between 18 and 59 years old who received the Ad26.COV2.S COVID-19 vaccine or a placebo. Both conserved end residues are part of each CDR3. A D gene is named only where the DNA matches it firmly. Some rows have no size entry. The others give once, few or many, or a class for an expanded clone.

CASSRVRTEAFF,TGTGCCAGCAGCCGAGTACGCACTGAAGCTTTCTTT,12,once,.,TRBV11-1,TRBJ1-1
CASSLRFGTDTQYF,TGTGCCAGCAGTTTGCGGTTCGGCACAGATACGCAGTATTTT,14,.,.,TRBV27,TRBJ2-3
CASSVRGGVSTEAFF,TGTGCCAGCAGCGTCCGAGGGGGCGTAAGTACTGAAGCTTTCTTT,15,once,TRBD1,TRBV7-2,TRBJ1-1
CASSPAGRSLEQYF,TGTGCCAGCAGCCCCGCGGGACGCTCGCTTGAGCAGTACTTC,14,once,.,TRBV9,TRBJ2-7
CASSPYRGSSYEQYF,TGTGCCAGCAGTCCCTACAGGGGCTCCTCCTACGAGCAGTACTTC,15,once,TRBD1,TRBV28,TRBJ2-7
CVTGLRINTGELFF,TGTGTCACCGGGCTAAGGATAAACACCGGGGAGCTGTTTTTT,14,.,.,TRBV28,TRBJ2-2
CSAWDLFYTF,TGCAGTGCGTGGGACTTATTCTACACCTTC,10,.,.,TRBV20-1,TRBJ1-2
CASSLRAGTLTGTEAFF,TGTGCCAGCAGCTTACGGGCGGGGACCTTGACAGGGACTGAAGCTTTCTTT,17,few,TRBD1,TRBV7-9,TRBJ1-1
CASSLRDIPSYEQYF,TGTGCCAGCAGTCTAAGGGACATTCCCTCCTACGAGCAGTACTTC,15,.,.,TRBV28,TRBJ2-7
CASSHSIKQPYNEQFF,TGTGCCAGCAGCCACTCCATCAAGCAGCCCTACAATGAGCAGTTCTTC,16,.,.,TRBV3-1/TRBV3-2,TRBJ2-1
CAISGPLGGYTF,TGTGCCATCAGTGGACCCCTCGGTGGCTACACCTTC,12,.,.,TRBV10-3,TRBJ1-2
CASSFSGWTEAFF,TGTGCCAGCAGCTTCAGTGGGTGGACTGAAGCTTTCTTT,13,.,.,TRBV2,TRBJ1-1
CASTRASNYGYTF,TGTGCCAGTACCAGGGCGTCTAACTATGGCTACACCTTC,13,.,.,TRBV19,TRBJ1-2
CASSVVGPGQAMYF,TGTGCCAGCAGCGTTGTGGGGCCTGGACAGGCTATGTACTTC,14,.,TRBD1,TRBV5-5,TRBJ2-7
CASSPQQGVSYEQYF,TGTGCCAGCTCACCTCAACAGGGGGTGTCCTACGAGCAGTACTTC,15,.,TRBD1,TRBV18,TRBJ2-7
CATSRVGINGYTF,TGTGCCACCAGCAGAGTTGGCATAAATGGCTACACCTTC,13,.,.,TRBV15,TRBJ1-2
CASSVVGDGNEQFF,TGTGCCAGCAGCGTAGTAGGGGATGGGAATGAGCAGTTCTTC,14,.,.,TRBV9,TRBJ2-1
CASSLDRVNSSYEQYF,TGTGCCAGCAGCTTGGACAGGGTTAACAGCTCCTACGAGCAGTACTTC,16,few,TRBD1,TRBV7-2,TRBJ2-7
CATSLRTSADYNEQFF,TGTGCCACCTCCCTCCGGACTAGCGCGGACTACAATGAGCAGTTCTTC,16,.,TRBD2,TRBV27,TRBJ2-1
CAIRTAGPYEQYF,TGTGCCATCCGGACGGCGGGGCCCTACGAGCAGTACTTC,13,.,.,TRBV30,TRBJ2-7
CASSIAGGPSASYEQYF,TGTGCCAGCAGTATAGCGGGAGGGCCGTCCGCGTCCTACGAGCAGTACTTC,17,.,TRBD2,TRBV7-8,TRBJ2-7
CASSQVYGEKLFF,TGTGCCAGCAGCCAAGTGTACGGTGAAAAACTGTTTTTT,13,.,.,TRBV4-2,TRBJ1-4
CASSRLLWLNYGYTF,TGCGCCAGCAGCCGTCTTTTGTGGCTGAACTATGGCTACACCTTC,15,.,.,TRBV4-1,TRBJ1-2
CAWSANKYYGYTF,TGTGCCTGGAGTGCAAACAAATACTATGGCTACACCTTC,13,.,.,TRBV30,TRBJ1-2